This TCR beta chain emerged from a study of blood T cell repertoires in COVID-19. Study-level background: Some COVID-19 samples were acute and others convalescent; all came from the United States, Italy and Spain.

Here immunoSEQ multiplex PCR was the method, and the copy in TCRdb shows in-frame clones only, minus some. The sample carries about 220,000 clones, about 90% recorded once. The germline V gene encodes CDR1 SGHVS and CDR2 FQNEAQ. CDR3 size: 16 residues. Trimming at V came to 5 bases and at J to 5 bases, leaving 15 bases not matched to a gene. The chain carries TRBV7-8 and TRBJ2-7; TRBD1 matches 7 bases. Sequenced: PBMCs or T cells enriched from blood (not recorded which). The origin of this receptor is a man aged 25 to 40 who had been exposed to COVID-19. The CDR3 sequence is CASSPAPTGLIDEQYF. The CDR3, as DNA: TGTGCCAGCAGCCCGGCTCCGACAGGGTTAATCGACGAGCAGTACTTC.